This paragraph covers one T cell receptor (beta chain) sequence. This sample was included in a study of T cell changes during pregnancy in multiple sclerosis. The table came from immunoSEQ multiplex PCR; TCRdb's copy has only in-frame clones and leaves some out. The sample holds about 36,000 clones, 91% seen once. Trimming took off 8 bases at V and 2 bases at J, with 22 bases between the two ends. The length of the CDR3 is 16 residues. CDR1 is MDHEN, CDR2 SYDVKM, per germline. Sequencing was performed on CD4+ T cells from peripheral blood mononuclear cells, taken in the second trimester of pregnancy. The source is a female donor in good health, enrolled as a control in a pregnancy study. This sequence joins TRBV28 and TRBJ2-7; perhaps TRBD2 as D (7 bases). CDR3 region: CASVPNRGDYPYEQYF. In DNA form, the CDR3 reads TGTGCCAGCGTTCCTAATAGGGGGGACTACCCCTACGAGCAGTACTTC.